A single sample is the source of the 29 T cell receptor beta chains below, sequenced in a study of T-cell reconstitution after alpha-beta-depleted transplantation in children (dated by TCRdb to about 2016). Sample treatment or condition, as interpreted from the label and publication: allogeneic hematopoietic cell transplantation with graft depleted of TCRalphabeta T cells and CD19 B cells. Library preparation was by PCR. Instrument used: Illumina HiSeq 2500. Molecular barcoding was employed in the preparation of TCR libraries, with unique molecular identifiers being used to normalize TCRbeta repertoire quantification. The raw public reads went through TCRdb reprocessing: fastp at Q25, MiXCR clone calling, in-frame beta chains kept. Each CDR3 protein appears once, grouped with its most common genes and DNA. Recorded for this sample are just over 200,000 distinct CDR3 sequences; around 7.7% of them occurred a single time. 35% to 45% of the sample goes to the ten largest clones.

Sequenced here: PBMCs, mostly from graft donor cells, sampled 360 days after TCRalphabeta/CD19-depleted stem cell transplant. These receptors were collected from a male patient aged 2-10 years who had a stem cell transplant for acute myeloid leukemia, so the T cells may come from the graft donor.

V gene TRBV20-1 combines with J gene TRBJ2-5; TRBD1 or TRBD2 may be the D gene (6 bases each). V was cut by 4 bases and J by 5 bases, with 11 bases left in between. Germline values: CDR1 DFQATT, CDR2 SNEGSKA (reference sequence). The CDR3 has 12 residues. Written as DNA, the CDR3 is TGCAGTGCTATGGGGGCGGGGGAGACCCAGTACTTC. Its translation is CSAMGAGETQYF.

This clonotype was found many times. V usage is TRBV10-2 and J usage is TRBJ2-1, with TRBD2 as a possible D gene (5 bases). Per germline, CDR1 WSHSY and CDR2 SAAADI. The CDR3 totals 15 residues. V gave up 4 bases and J gave up 2 bases, with 12 bases separating them. The chain's CDR3 is CASSGGFSPYNEQFF. DNA for the CDR3: TGCGCCAGCAGTGGCGGGTTTTCACCCTACAATGAGCAGTTCTTC.

This clonotype has at least ten counts. At one of its ends the junction is not consistent with the germline gene, which may arise from a read error. The chain joins TRBV15 to TRBJ2-7; D is ambiguous. The germline CDR1 and CDR2 sequences are LNHNV and YYDKDF (reference sequence). The CDR3 extends over 11 amino acids. CDR3 loop: CATSREGSLDF. The CDR3 DNA is TGTGCCACCAGCAGAGAGGGCAGTCTCGATTTC.

This clonotype was picked up one time. This rearrangement joins TRBV5-1 to TRBJ2-5; D not resolved. Germline CDR1 and CDR2: SGHRS and YFSETQ. Trimming left V 4 bases short and J 0 bases short, with 7 bases between. The CDR3 runs to 13 residues. The DNA for the CDR3 is TGCGCCAGCAGCCCAGCGTACCAAGAGACCCAGTACTTC. Amino acid sequence: CASSPAYQETQYF.

This clonotype has ten or more counts. The chain is built from TRBV20-1 and TRBJ2-3; 7 bases line up with TRBD1. Germline loops: CDR1 DFQATT, CDR2 SNEGSKA (reference sequence). CDR3 length equals 14 residues. Trimming removed 5 bases from V and 2 bases from J; junction bases left unmatched: 7. This chain's CDR3 is CSALRQGDTDTQYF. For the CDR3, the DNA is TGCAGTGCTCTCAGACAGGGCGACACAGATACGCAGTATTTT.

This clonotype was observed a handful of times. The V gene is TRBV20-1, the J gene TRBJ2-1; D perhaps matches TRBD1 (6 bases). Trimming left V 0 bases short and J 9 bases short, with 18 bases between. The CDR3 has 15 residues. Germline CDR1 DFQATT, CDR2 SNEGSKA (reference sequence). The CDR3: CSARDRGNRAGEQFF. The CDR3 bases are TGCAGTGCTAGAGATCGAGGGAACAGGGCTGGTGAGCAGTTCTTC.

This clonotype was observed a handful of times. The rearrangement uses TRBV15 and TRBJ2-1, with 10 nucleotides matching TRBD2. The CDR3 covers 21 residues. Germline V lookup: CDR1 LNHNV, CDR2 YYDKDF (reference sequence). V trimming: 1 base; J trimming: 0 bases; junction bases outside the gene matches: 15. The DNA of the CDR3 is TGTGCCACCAGCAGAGTGGGGACTAGCGTTCGGGTTAGAAGCTCCTACAATGAGCAGTTCTTC. Protein: CATSRVGTSVRVRSSYNEQFF.

This clonotype was counted only a few times. The genes are TRBV5-1 and TRBJ2-2; TRBD2 might be the D (6 bases). This CDR3 contains 17 residues. Germline V lookup: CDR1 SGHRS, CDR2 YFSETQ. V shed 0 bases and J shed 0 bases, with 12 bases lying between them. This CDR3 reads CASSLDYGGTNTGELFF. CDR3 DNA sequence: TGCGCCAGCAGCTTGGATTATGGCGGGACGAACACCGGGGAGCTGTTTTTT. Full variable domain (remainder filled in from reference TRBV5-1 and TRBJ2-2): KAGVTQTPRYLIKTRGQQVTLSCSPISGHRSVSWYQQTPGQGLQFLFEYFSETQRNKGNFPGRFSGRQFSNSRSEMNVSTLELGDSALYLCASSLDYGGTNTGELFFGEGSRLTVL.

There are a few counts of this clonotype. The chain has TRBV27 and TRBJ2-1; D remains ambiguous. The CDR3 extends over 17 amino acids. V was trimmed by 6 bases and J by 0 bases, leaving 18 bases between them. From germline, CDR1 is MNHEY and CDR2 SMNVEV (reference sequence). CDR3 protein: CASSPYPPRFSYNEQFF. DNA for the CDR3: TGTGCCAGCAGCCCATACCCCCCTCGGTTCTCCTACAATGAGCAGTTCTTC.

This clonotype occurred a few times. The chain links TRBV28 to TRBJ2-5, with D perhaps matching TRBD2 (5 bases). The length of the CDR3 is 17 residues. Germline CDR1 reads MDHEN; CDR2 reads SYDVKM. V lost 5 bases, J lost 6 bases, and 25 bases lay in between. CDR3 coding DNA: TGTGCCAGCAGTCACCCCCTCTATCGGGCGGCCGGGAAGACCCAGTACTTC. Amino acids: CASSHPLYRAAGKTQYF.

The chain recombines TRBV24-1 with TRBJ2-1; 8 nucleotides line up with TRBD2. V lost 6 bases, J lost 0 bases, and 0 bases stayed unmatched. Looked up from germline, CDR1 is KGHDR and CDR2 is SFDVKD. CDR3 size: 14 residues. CDR3 region: CATSSGSSYNEQFF. In DNA form, the CDR3 reads TGTGCCACCAGTAGCGGGAGCTCCTACAATGAGCAGTTCTTC.

This clonotype has ten or more counts. The V call is TRBV7-2, the J call TRBJ2-7; D could derive from TRBD1 or TRBD2 (5 bases each). The CDR3 is made up of 14 amino acids. Looked up from germline, CDR1 is SGHTA and CDR2 is FQGNSA. V gave up 7 bases and J gave up 2 bases, with 15 bases separating them. CDR3 coding DNA: TGTGCCAGCAAGCTTTGGGACGGTCCCTACGAGCAGTACTTC. It is translated as CASKLWDGPYEQYF.

This chain links TRBV3-1 with TRBJ2-5; D gene unclear. The V gene lost 0 bases and the J gene lost 5 bases, with 19 bases spanning the gap. The CDR3 covers 17 residues. Germline V gives CDR1 LGHDT, CDR2 YNNKEL (reference sequence). The CDR3 is CASSQDHVDSAAETQYF. In nucleotides, the CDR3 is TGTGCCAGCAGCCAAGATCACGTCGACTCAGCCGCCGAGACCCAGTACTTC.

This clonotype was seen many times. The chain joins TRBV4-3 to TRBJ2-3; unclear D gene. The CDR3 is 15 residues long. V was cut by 1 base and J by 4 bases, with 12 bases left in between. Germline V gene data show CDR1 as LGHNA and CDR2 as YSLEER. The CDR3 region is CASSQVGQPADTQYF. The CDR3 DNA follows: TGCGCCAGCAGCCAAGTCGGTCAGCCAGCAGATACGCAGTATTTT.

This clonotype came up many times. V usage is TRBV29-1 and J usage is TRBJ2-5; TRBD1 matches 8 bases. The CDR3 covers 13 residues. The junction had 4 bases not matched to a gene; V was cut back by 2 bases and J by 5 bases. The germline V gene encodes CDR1 SQVTM and CDR2 ANQGSEA. The CDR3 coding sequence is TGCAGCGTTGAACATCAGGGGGCCGAGACCCAGTACTTC. It codes for CSVEHQGAETQYF.

V usage is TRBV28 and J usage is TRBJ1-2; D not certain. The germline V and J ends were trimmed by 5 bases and 4 bases, with 14 bases remaining between them. Germline-derived CDR1 and CDR2 are MDHEN and SYDVKM. The CDR3 has 14 residues. The CDR3 coding sequence is TGTGCCAGCAGTCCCTTGGCAGGCGGCTATGGCTACACCTTC. Translated, it gives CASSPLAGGYGYTF.

This clonotype was recorded at least ten times. CDR3 DNA sequence: TGTGCCAGCACCCAAGGGGTCGGAGATACGCAGTATTTT. This translates into CASTQGVGDTQYF. This chain uses TRBV12-3 or TRBV12-4 with TRBJ2-3; possibly TRBD1 for D (5 bases). This CDR3 contains 13 residues. V shed 7 bases and J shed 5 bases, with 13 bases lying between them.

This clonotype was found a few times. The chain links TRBV10-3 to TRBJ1-1, with 7 bases identical to TRBD1. The J segment lost 2 bases and the V segment lost 10 bases, leaving 7 bases of the junction unmatched. Per germline, CDR1 ENHRY and CDR2 SYGVKD. The CDR3 consists of 13 residues. The CDR3 is CASGRGKNTEAFF. Written as DNA, the CDR3 is TGTGCCAGCGGCAGGGGGAAAAACACTGAAGCTTTCTTT.

This clonotype has ten or more counts. The rearrangement links TRBV12-3 or TRBV12-4 to TRBJ2-3; D not certain. The CDR3 contains 15 residues. Trimming cost V 0 bases and J 4 bases, with 11 bases left between them. In DNA, the CDR3 is TGTGCCAGCAGTTTAGCGCTACTACTCCCAGATACGCAGTATTTT. It is translated as CASSLALLLPDTQYF.

The sample holds a few counts of this clonotype. The chain couples TRBV12-3 or TRBV12-4 to TRBJ1-5; D is undetermined. V shed 6 bases and J shed 3 bases, with 9 bases lying between them. The CDR3 has 13 residues. The chain's CDR3 is CASSLLHNQPQHF. In DNA, the CDR3 is TGTGCCAGCAGCCTCCTTCACAATCAGCCCCAGCATTTT.

The J gene is TRBJ1-2, the V gene TRBV15; 9 bases align to TRBD1. The CDR3 totals 13 residues. V was pared by 3 bases and J by 7 bases, with 3 bases of the junction left unmatched. Germline V gene data show CDR1 as LNHNV and CDR2 as YYDKDF (reference sequence). The CDR3 nucleotides read TGTGCCACCAGCAGGGACAGGGGAGTTGGCTACACCTTC. Its translation is CATSRDRGVGYTF.

The chain recombines TRBV10-3 with TRBJ2-2; D is uncertain. The CDR3 runs 15 residues. Germline V gene data show CDR1 as ENHRY and CDR2 as SYGVKD. Trimming pared 0 bases from V and 5 bases from J, leaving 10 bases between. This CDR3 reads CAISESRVETGELFF. The CDR3 DNA is TGTGCCATCAGTGAGTCTCGGGTAGAGACCGGGGAGCTGTTTTTT.

This clonotype was counted a few times. The rearrangement joins TRBV7-9 to TRBJ2-7; TRBD1 matches at 10 bases. CDR1 and CDR2 from the germline V gene are SEHNR and FQNEAQ (reference sequence). V was clipped by 4 bases and J by 4 bases; unmatched bases: 7. The CDR3 is 15 amino acids. As DNA, the CDR3 is TGTGCCAGCAGCTCGCGGGACAGGGGACCTTACGAGCAGTACGTC. Translated: CASSSRDRGPYEQYV.

About this clonotype: It is likely a read error, because the conserved phenylalanine at the end of the CDR3 is missing. The chain has TRBV3-1 and TRBJ2-1; 9 bases are shared with TRBD1. The CDR3 covers 17 residues. CDR1 LGHDT and CDR2 YNNKEL come from the germline V gene (reference sequence). V trimming: 1 base; J trimming: 1 base; junction bases outside the gene matches: 5. The CDR3 loop reads CASSQALGQGSYNEQFL. DNA of the CDR3: TGTGCCAGCAGCCAAGCTTTAGGACAGGGGTCCTACAATGAGCAGTTCTTG.

The chain joins TRBV20-1 to TRBJ2-5; D unclear. V lost 6 bases, J lost 4 bases, and 9 bases lay in between. CDR1 and CDR2 from the germline V gene are DFQATT and SNEGSKA (reference sequence). This CDR3 is 11 amino acids long. CDR3 in amino acids: CSAAQVETQYF. The CDR3 DNA sequence: TGCAGTGCCGCCCAGGTAGAGACCCAGTACTTC.

The chain uses TRBV11-1 and TRBJ2-1; D tentatively fits TRBD1 or TRBD2 (6 bases each). The germline V and J ends were trimmed by 3 bases and 4 bases, with 16 bases remaining between them. The CDR3 totals 16 residues. The germline V gene encodes CDR1 SGHAT and CDR2 FQDESV (reference sequence). The DNA for the CDR3 is TGTGCCAGCAGCTTCACCGGGGGCGCGGGTTACAATGAGCAGTTCTTC. Translated, it gives CASSFTGGAGYNEQFF.

The V gene is TRBV7-9, the J gene TRBJ2-1; D remains ambiguous. Trimming pared 5 bases from V and 0 bases from J, leaving 11 bases between. CDR1 is SEHNR, CDR2 FQNEAQ, per germline (reference sequence). The length of the CDR3 is 15 residues. CDR3 sequence: CASSPKSSSYNEQFF. CDR3 bases: TGTGCCAGCAGCCCAAAGAGCAGCTCCTACAATGAGCAGTTCTTC.

This clonotype was seen only a few times. The CDR3 sequence is CASSWRDKATDTQYF. For the CDR3, the DNA is TGCGCCAGCAGCTGGAGGGACAAGGCGACAGATACGCAGTATTTT. The chain couples TRBV5-1 to TRBJ2-3, with D perhaps assigned TRBD1 or TRBD2 (6 bases each). The V and J ends lost 3 bases and 3 bases respectively, with 14 bases between them. Looked up from germline, CDR1 is SGHRS and CDR2 is YFSETQ. This CDR3 is 15 amino acids long.

In DNA form, the CDR3 reads TGTGCCAGCAGCTTAGCGGCCCGACTAGCCGGCAATGAGCAGTTCTTC. It encodes CASSLAARLAGNEQFF. This sequence joins TRBV7-2 and TRBJ2-1, with 7 positions matching TRBD2. V lost 0 bases, J lost 6 bases, and 8 bases stayed unmatched. This CDR3 has 16 residues. In germline, CDR1 is SGHTA, CDR2 FQGNSA.